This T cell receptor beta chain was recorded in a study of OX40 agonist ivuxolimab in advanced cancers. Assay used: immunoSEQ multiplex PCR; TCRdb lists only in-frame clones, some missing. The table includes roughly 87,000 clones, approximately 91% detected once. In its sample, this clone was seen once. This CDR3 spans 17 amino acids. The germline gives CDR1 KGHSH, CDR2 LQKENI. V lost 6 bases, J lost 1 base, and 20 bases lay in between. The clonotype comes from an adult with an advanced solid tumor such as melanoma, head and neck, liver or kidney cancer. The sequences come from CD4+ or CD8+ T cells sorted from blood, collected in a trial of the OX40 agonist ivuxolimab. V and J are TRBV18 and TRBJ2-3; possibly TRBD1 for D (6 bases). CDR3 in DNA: TGTGCCAGCTCCGAAGAGATCACAGGGCTAGGCACAGATACGCAGTATTTT. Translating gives CASSEEITGLGTDTQYF.